This is a list of T cell receptor beta chains from one sample in a study of blood T cell repertoires in COVID-19. Clones were read by immunoSEQ multiplex PCR, and TCRdb kept only the in-frame ones, dropping some. Of hundreds of thousands of clones detected, about 90% appear once; the ten largest clones hold about 1.8%. What was sequenced was PBMCs or T cells enriched from blood (not recorded which). These receptors were collected from a woman between 18 and 30 years old with acute COVID-19. The CDR3 runs from the conserved cysteine through the conserved F or W. D genes are given only for firm matches. Some rows mark clone size as missing; the rest say once, few, many or name a class of expanded clone.

v_call	j_call	d_call	clone_size	cdr3_nt	cdr3_aa
TRBV28	TRBJ2-7	TRBD2	.	TGTGCCAGCCGTGGTGTTGGCGGGAGCTCCTACGAGCAGTACTTC	CASRGVGGSSYEQYF
TRBV18	TRBJ1-2	TRBD1	.	TGTGCCAGCTCACCGGACAGGGCACACTATGGCTACACCTTC	CASSPDRAHYGYTF
TRBV18	TRBJ1-1	.	.	TGTGCCAGCTCTCGACGTCAGGACACTGAAGCTTTCTTT	CASSRRQDTEAFF
TRBV7-6	TRBJ2-1	TRBD2	.	TGTGCCAGCAGCTTCCAGACTAGCCAAGAGCAGTTCTTC	CASSFQTSQEQFF
TRBV10-3	TRBJ2-7	TRBD2	.	TGTGCCATCAGTGATGCCGGGACTAGCGGGAGAGTGAGCGAGCAGTACTTC	CAISDAGTSGRVSEQYF
TRBV5-5	TRBJ2-1	TRBD2	.	TGTGCCAGCAGCTTGGCGGGCCCCACCGTGACTAGCGCAACCTACAATGAGCAGTTCTTC	CASSLAGPTVTSATYNEQFF
TRBV2	TRBJ1-1	TRBD1	.	TGTGCCAGCAGCCAGGACAGGGGGCCTGAAGCTTTCTTT	CASSQDRGPEAFF
TRBV27	TRBJ2-3	TRBD2	.	TGTGCCAGCAGTCAACTCCAGCGACGGGGGGGAGCAGATACGCAGTATTTT	CASSQLQRRGGADTQYF
TRBV18	TRBJ2-3	TRBD1	.	TGTGCCAGCTCACCGGGACAGCCTAGCACAGATACGCAGTATTTT	CASSPGQPSTDTQYF
TRBV30	TRBJ1-3	.	.	TGTGCCTGGAGCAGCTTTGCGGTAGGAAACACCATATATTTT	CAWSSFAVGNTIYF
TRBV7-9	TRBJ2-1	.	.	TGTGCCAGCAGCTTAGGAGTATATGAGCAGTTCTTC	CASSLGVYEQFF
TRBV9	TRBJ2-3	TRBD2	.	TGTGCCAGCAGCGTGAGCGGGAGGAACGCAGATACGCAGTATTTT	CASSVSGRNADTQYF
TRBV19	TRBJ1-2	.	.	TGTGCCAGTAGTGCAGGGATCTATGGCTACACCTTC	CASSAGIYGYTF
TRBV19	TRBJ2-2	TRBD2	few	TGTGCCACCCAATGGACTAGCGGTCTGTTCACCGGGGAGCTGTTTTTT	CATQWTSGLFTGELFF
TRBV24-1	TRBJ2-1	TRBD2	once	TGTGCCACCAGGGGGACTAGCGGGAGTAATGAGCAGTTCTTC	CATRGTSGSNEQFF
TRBV24-1	TRBJ2-7	.	.	TGTGCCACCATTGCCAGGACAGCACATTCCTACGAGCAGTACTTC	CATIARTAHSYEQYF
TRBV7-9	TRBJ1-1	.	.	TGTGCCAGCAGCGAGACAGCCTCGAACACTGAAGCTTTCTTT	CASSETASNTEAFF
TRBV2	TRBJ1-3	.	.	TGTGCCAGCAGCTTCCAGGGGTGGGGAAACACCATATATTTT	CASSFQGWGNTIYF
TRBV30	TRBJ2-2	.	.	TGTGCCTGGAGTGTTTTCGGTGCCGGGGAGCTGTTTTTT	CAWSVFGAGELFF
TRBV7-2	TRBJ2-1	.	.	TGTGCCAGCAGCTTAGGGGGGGTTTCCTACAATGAGCAGTTCTTC	CASSLGGVSYNEQFF
TRBV25-1	TRBJ2-3	TRBD2	.	TGTGCCAGCAGTGACGGGAGGGCCGGGACAGATACGCAGTATTTT	CASSDGRAGTDTQYF
TRBV27	TRBJ2-2	.	.	TGTGCCAGCAGGCCTAACGGTCCTCAGGGGATTAACACCGGGGAGCTGTTTTTT	CASRPNGPQGINTGELFF
TRBV7-3	TRBJ2-1	TRBD2	.	TGTGCCAGCAGCCCCAGGGCCTTAGCGGGAGGGTCGGATGAGCAGTTCTTC	CASSPRALAGGSDEQFF
TRBV7-3	TRBJ2-1	TRBD2	.	TGTGCCAGCAGCCCGCTGGGGAGCGGGAGGTCGGCTGAGCAGTTCTTC	CASSPLGSGRSAEQFF
TRBV29-1	TRBJ2-1	.	.	TGCAGCGCTAGGACTGCGATACAGGAGCAGTTCTTC	CSARTAIQEQFF
TRBV20-1	TRBJ2-7	TRBD2	.	TGCAGTGCTAGTGGCGGGAGCTCCTACGAGCAGTACTTC	CSASGGSSYEQYF
TRBV7-2	TRBJ1-6	TRBD1	.	TGTGCCAGCAGCTATGGGGGCCGACAGGGGCCCAATTCACCCCTCCACTTT	CASSYGGRQGPNSPLHF
TRBV2	TRBJ2-7	.	once	TGTGCCAGCAGTGAAACGGAGGTGGGGGAGCAGTACTTC	CASSETEVGEQYF
TRBV6-5	TRBJ2-7	TRBD2	.	TGTGCCAGCAGTTACTCCGGGGCGGGAGGTTCCTACGAGCAGTACTTC	CASSYSGAGGSYEQYF
TRBV2	TRBJ2-7	.	.	TGTGCCAGCAGTGATGTCACTACAGGGCGCTACGAGCAGTACTTC	CASSDVTTGRYEQYF
TRBV4-1	TRBJ2-1	.	.	TGCGCCAGCAGCCAAGATCAGGATGGGCCCCCCTACAATGAGCAGTTCTTC	CASSQDQDGPPYNEQFF
TRBV28	TRBJ2-3	.	.	TGTGCCAGCAGTTTTTATCAGAAGAGCACAGATACGCAGTATTTT	CASSFYQKSTDTQYF
TRBV6-5	TRBJ1-4	.	.	TGTGCCAGCAGAAGGACACGGGCCCAGGGGGAAAAACTGTTTTTT	CASRRTRAQGEKLFF
TRBV29-1	TRBJ2-7	TRBD1	.	TGCAGCGTTGAAGCGGGGACAGGGGCATACGAGCAGTACTTC	CSVEAGTGAYEQYF
TRBV6-6	TRBJ1-4	.	.	TGTGCCAGCAGGAACCGGGACTATAATGAAAAACTGTTTTTT	CASRNRDYNEKLFF
TRBV29-1	TRBJ1-4	.	.	TGCAGCGTTGAAGACAGGGGATCGAATGAAAAACTGTTTTTT	CSVEDRGSNEKLFF